The 27 T cell receptor beta chains reported below all come from one sample, sequenced in a study of metastatic and nonmetastatic thyroid tumors. Via MiXCR, TCRdb re-called the PCR reads. The data contain roughly 98,000 clones, approximately 15% of them singletons. No treatment of any kind had been given to any patient before thyroid surgery. The sequenced sample was blood. Source of these receptors: a female donor with papillary thyroid cancer or a benign thyroid nodule (not recorded which). Some clones in this sample may be carry-over from other donors' samples.

As to this clone: One junction end does not reproduce the germline sequence, and a read error may be involved. The chain joins TRBV11-2 to TRBJ2-4; D is tentatively TRBD1 or TRBD2 (5 bases each). Germline loops: CDR1 SGHAT, CDR2 FQNNGV. The CDR3 is made up of 18 amino acids. The CDR3 spells CASSLRITIGARDRIHYF. The CDR3 DNA sequence: TGTGCCAGCAGCTTAAGGATCACGATCGGGGCCCGGGATAGGATTCATTACTTC.

Remarks on this clone: One end of the junction is discordant with germline, which a read error may explain. The gene calls are TRBV5-4 and TRBJ2-1, with TRBD1 matching 10 bases. The CDR3 sequence is 12 residues long. Germline V gene sequence: CDR1 SGHNT, CDR2 YYREEE (reference sequence). CDR3 protein: CASSLAAGTGAF. The CDR3 DNA sequence: TGTGCCAGCAGCTTGGCCGCCGGGACAGGGGCCTTC.

This clone was found a few times. This rearrangement joins TRBV24-1 to TRBJ2-1, with a possible D match to TRBD1 (6 bases). CDR1 and CDR2 from the germline V gene are KGHDR and SFDVKD. This CDR3 region has 14 residues. The V end was cut by 5 bases, the J end by 14 bases, with 21 bases between. The CDR3 here is CATSASKGGWVKFF. The CDR3 DNA sequence: TGTGCCACCAGTGCCTCTAAAGGGGGTTGGGTGAAGTTCTTC.

This chain uses TRBV7-3 with TRBJ2-6; D perhaps matches TRBD2 (5 bases). The CDR3 covers 14 residues. The germline V gene encodes CDR1 SGHTA and CDR2 FQGTGA. V lost 5 bases and J 4 bases, leaving 9 bases between the germline ends. In DNA, the CDR3 is TGTGCCAGCAGCGTAGGCGGGGGGGCCAACGTCCTGACTTTC. As protein: CASSVGGGANVLTF.

To note about this clone: This sequence may be a read error, since a much larger clone differs from it by one base. This chain joins TRBV5-1 and TRBJ1-3; 7 bases are shared with TRBD1. CDR3 length: 16 residues. Germline lookup yields CDR1 SGHRS and CDR2 YFSETQ. CDR3 nucleotide sequence: TGCGCCAGCAGCTTAATTCCGGACAGGTCTGGAAACACCATACATTTT. This sequence encodes CASSLIPDRSGNTIHF. Full variable domain (missing parts from reference TRBV5-1 and TRBJ1-3): KAGVTQTPRYLIKTRGQQVTLSCSPISGHRSVSWYQQTPGQGLQFLFEYFSETQRNKGNFPGRFSGRQFSNSRSEMNVSTLELGDSALYLCASSLIPDRSGNTIHFGEGSWLTVV.

This clone was detected ten times or more. The CDR3 DNA sequence: TGTGCCAGCAGCCCCCCCGGGACTAGTAATTCACCCCTCCACTTT. This sequence encodes CASSPPGTSNSPLHF. This chain connects TRBV3-1 to TRBJ1-6; TRBD1 might be the D (5 bases). V lost 4 bases, J lost 6 bases, and 13 bases lay in between. CDR1 is LGHDT and CDR2 is YNNKEL in the germline V gene (reference sequence). CDR3 length equals 15 residues. Complete variable domain (other parts from reference TRBV3-1 and TRBJ1-6): DTAVSQTPKYLVTQMGNDKSIKCEQNLGHDTMYWYKQDSKKFLKIMFSYNNKELIINETVPNRFSPKSPDKAHLNLHINSLELGDSAVYFCASSPPGTSNSPLHFGNGTRLTVT.

About this clone itself: Other DNA sequences in this sample translate to the same CDR3. This CDR3 is CSARVPGTVGVGGTGELFF. As DNA, the CDR3 is TGCAGTGCTAGGGTTCCGGGAACAGTCGGGGTGGGGGGCACCGGGGAGCTGTTTTTT. The chain carries TRBV20-1 and TRBJ2-2; tentatively, D is TRBD2 (6 bases). The germline CDR1 and CDR2 sequences are DFQATT and SNEGSKA (reference sequence). The CDR3 has 19 residues. V lost 3 bases and J lost 4, with 27 bases in between.

With regard to this clone: A much larger clone is a single base away; this may be a read error. This sample also contains other DNA sequences that code for the same CDR3. The chain uses TRBV20-1 and TRBJ1-1; D may be TRBD1 (6 bases). V was clipped by 1 base and J by 5 bases, with 23 bases between them. The CDR3 runs 17 residues. CDR1 is DFQATT and CDR2 is SNEGSKA in the germline V gene (reference sequence). The CDR3 region is CSARGAADRSRGTEAFF. CDR3 nucleotide sequence: TGCAGTGCTAGAGGAGCCGCTGACAGGAGTCGTGGAACTGAAGCTTTCTTT.

Remarks on this clone: Given a much more abundant clone one base away, this may be a read error. The gene calls are TRBV28 and TRBJ2-7, with D perhaps TRBD2 (5 bases). CDR1 and CDR2 from the germline V gene are MDHEN and SYDVKM. The V end was cut by 5 bases, the J end by 3 bases, with 11 bases between. The CDR3 is 13 amino acids. CDR3 nucleotide sequence: TGTGCCAGCAGTGCCCGGGAATTCTACGAGCAGTACTTC. This codes for CASSAREFYEQYF.

A remark on this clone: The junction does not match germline at one end; this may be a read error. J is TRBJ2-5 and V is TRBV19; D possibly corresponds to TRBD1 (6 bases). The V gene's germline CDR1 is LNHDA and CDR2 SQIVND (reference sequence). The CDR3 is 16 residues long. CDR3 protein: CVSKKTGRVGRETQYF. Written as DNA, the CDR3 is TGTGTCAGTAAAAAGACAGGTCGGGTCGGTCGAGAGACCCAGTACTTC.

This clone was recorded many times. The V gene is TRBV4-1, the J gene TRBJ1-2, with D tentatively TRBD1 (6 bases). In germline, CDR1 is MGHRA, CDR2 YSYEKL. With 1 base removed from V and 6 bases from J, the gap between germline ends came to 27 bases. CDR3 length equals 19 residues. The CDR3 protein is CASSQGRLVRDTLLNGYTF. CDR3 coding DNA: TGCGCCAGCAGCCAAGGTCGGCTCGTCCGGGACACCCTTCTGAATGGCTACACCTTC.

In this sample, this clone turned up many times. CDR3 protein: CASSLAGTRGETQYF. CDR3 bases: TGTGCCAGCAGCTTAGCCGGGACTCGAGGGGAGACCCAGTACTTC. The J gene is TRBJ2-5, the V gene TRBV7-2, with D tentatively TRBD2 (6 bases). The V end lost 0 bases, the J end lost 5 bases, and 13 bases lay between the germline ends. This CDR3 is 15 amino acids long. Germline lookup yields CDR1 SGHTA and CDR2 FQGNSA.

This clone was seen a handful of times. The rearrangement joins TRBV6-1 to TRBJ2-7; maybe TRBD2 (6 bases). This CDR3 comprises 13 residues. Germline V lookup: CDR1 MNHNS, CDR2 SASEGT. The CDR3 nucleotides read TGTGCAGGGTGTCGGGGGAGGTCCTACGAGCAGTACTTC. The encoded protein is CAGCRGRSYEQYF.

This clone has at least ten counts. The V gene is TRBV3-1, the J gene TRBJ2-7; D is perhaps TRBD2 (6 bases). Looked up from germline, CDR1 is LGHDT and CDR2 is YNNKEL (reference sequence). V shed 4 bases and J shed 2 bases, with 21 bases lying between them. This CDR3 region has 17 residues. CDR3 protein: CASSRGVFLQRTYEQYF. CDR3 coding DNA: TGTGCCAGCAGCCGGGGGGTCTTCCTACAGAGGACCTACGAGCAGTACTTC.

The V gene is TRBV6-1, the J gene TRBJ2-7; the D gene is possibly TRBD2 (6 bases). This CDR3 is 15 amino acids long. The V end lost 5 bases, the J end lost 1 base, and 15 bases lay between the germline ends. Germline values: CDR1 MNHNS, CDR2 SASEGT. CDR3 sequence (DNA): TGTGCCAGCAGTCCCGGGAGCCGAGCTTCCTACGAGCAGTACTTC. Translating gives CASSPGSRASYEQYF.

This clone was observed many times. V gene TRBV5-1 combines with J gene TRBJ1-5, with D perhaps matching TRBD1 (5 bases). The CDR3 consists of 17 residues. Trimming took 0 bases from V and 2 from J, leaving 15 bases between them. Per the germline V gene, CDR1 is SGHRS and CDR2 is YFSETQ. The CDR3 nucleotides are TGCGCCAGCAGCTTGGTGGAGGGTCAGGGTGGCAATCAGCCCCAGCATTTT. The encoded protein is CASSLVEGQGGNQPQHF.

With regard to this clone: This may arise from a read error, as a much more abundant clone is one base away. V and J are TRBV28 and TRBJ1-1; TRBD1 might be the D (5 bases). Germline V gives CDR1 MDHEN, CDR2 SYDVKM. This CDR3 has 13 residues. V shed 6 bases and J shed 0 bases, with 8 bases lying between them. Here the CDR3 DNA reads TGTGCCAGCAGATCAGGGATGAACACTGAAGCTTTCTTT. Its translation is CASRSGMNTEAFF.

J is TRBJ1-4 and V is TRBV4-1, with D possibly TRBD1 on 5 matching bases. CDR1 is MGHRA, CDR2 YSYEKL, per germline. With 4 bases removed from V and 2 bases from J, the gap between germline ends came to 17 bases. The CDR3 totals 17 residues. Written as DNA, the CDR3 is TGCGCCAGCAGCCTGAAACCCCCGGGGGGTACTAATGAAAAACTGTTTTTT. Encoded protein: CASSLKPPGGTNEKLFF.

This clone came up a few times. A much larger clone lies a single base off, so this may be a read error. The chain links TRBV30 to TRBJ2-1, with TRBD2 matching over 7 bases. CDR3 length: 13 amino acids. The V segment lost 5 bases and the J segment 4 bases; nucleotides outside the gene matches: 5. Germline loops: CDR1 GTSNPN, CDR2 SVGIG (reference sequence). CDR3 DNA: TGTGCCTGGGCGGGGGTTCCTTACAATGAGCAGTTCTTC. Translation: CAWAGVPYNEQFF.

This clone was observed a few times. This may be a read error, as it is one base from a much larger clone. This sample includes further DNA sequences coding for the same CDR3. The CDR3 loop is CASSPGHTNYGYTF. CDR3 coding DNA: TGTGCCAGCAGCCCTGGACATACTAACTATGGCTACACCTTC. The chain has TRBV5-5 and TRBJ1-2, with D possibly being TRBD1 (5 bases). CDR3 length: 14 residues. Trimming removed 4 bases at V and 0 bases at J, with 10 bases between. Germline CDR1 reads SGHKS; CDR2 reads YYEKEE (reference sequence).

Only one count was recorded for this clone. At one of its ends the junction is not consistent with the germline gene, which may arise from a read error. CDR3 nucleotides: TGTGCCAGCATCTTAGAAGGACTAGCCTACAATGAGCAGTTCTTC. It encodes CASILEGLAYNEQFF. The chain carries TRBV11-2 and TRBJ2-1; 7 bases map to TRBD2. Germline V gene data show CDR1 as SGHAT and CDR2 as FQNNGV. This CDR3 is built from 15 residues.

This clone was seen ten or more times. The rearrangement uses TRBV6-5 and TRBJ2-7, with a weak D call TRBD1 (6 bases). Per the germline V gene, CDR1 is MNHEY and CDR2 is SVGAGI. This CDR3 is 14 amino acids long. The V end lost 0 bases, the J end lost 6 bases, and 12 bases lay between the germline ends. The CDR3, as DNA: TGTGCCAGCAGTTACTCCGGACAGTTACGCGAGCAGTACTTC. Residues: CASSYSGQLREQYF.

This clone was observed many times. This sequence joins TRBV6-2 or TRBV6-3 and TRBJ1-2; D uncertain. V gave up 6 bases and J gave up 0 bases, with 8 bases separating them. The CDR3 has 13 amino acids. CDR1 and CDR2 from the germline V gene are MNHEY and SVGEGT. This CDR3 reads CASSQVSNYGYTF. CDR3 bases: TGTGCCAGCAGCCAAGTATCTAACTATGGCTACACCTTC.

This clone was seen many times. The chain links TRBV28 to TRBJ1-3; D unresolved. CDR1 and CDR2 from the germline V gene are MDHEN and SYDVKM. V was cut by 5 bases and J by 1 base, with 6 bases left in between. There are 13 residues in the CDR3. In DNA, the CDR3 is TGTGCCAGCAGTGAGGGATCTGGAAACACCATATATTTT. As protein: CASSEGSGNTIYF.

The chain links TRBV6-1 to TRBJ2-1, with 9 positions matching TRBD2. With 2 bases clipped from V and 1 base from J, the junction kept 0 bases outside the gene matches. There are 15 residues in the CDR3. Germline CDR1 is MNHNS and CDR2 is SASEGT. CDR3 DNA sequence: TGTGCCAGCAGTGAACTAGCGGGATCCTACAATGAGCAGTTCTTC. Translation: CASSELAGSYNEQFF.

This clone was picked up many times. The V call is TRBV5-6, the J call TRBJ1-2; 8 bases are shared with TRBD1. The J segment lost 8 bases and the V segment lost 4 bases, leaving 7 bases of the junction unmatched. Germline CDR1 and CDR2: SGHDT and YYEEEE. This CDR3 comprises 13 residues. This chain's CDR3 is CASSARGLEGYTF. DNA for the CDR3: TGTGCCAGCAGCGCCAGGGGGCTAGAAGGCTACACCTTC.

This clone was detected many times. The gene calls are TRBV4-1 and TRBJ2-3; TRBD1 aligns across 8 bases. Trimming at V came to 4 bases and at J to 6 bases, leaving 3 bases not matched to a gene. Germline loops: CDR1 MGHRA, CDR2 YSYEKL. CDR3 length equals 13 residues. The CDR3 protein is CASSRDRRDTQYF. The CDR3 nucleotides are TGCGCCAGCAGCCGGGACAGGAGGGATACGCAGTATTTT.